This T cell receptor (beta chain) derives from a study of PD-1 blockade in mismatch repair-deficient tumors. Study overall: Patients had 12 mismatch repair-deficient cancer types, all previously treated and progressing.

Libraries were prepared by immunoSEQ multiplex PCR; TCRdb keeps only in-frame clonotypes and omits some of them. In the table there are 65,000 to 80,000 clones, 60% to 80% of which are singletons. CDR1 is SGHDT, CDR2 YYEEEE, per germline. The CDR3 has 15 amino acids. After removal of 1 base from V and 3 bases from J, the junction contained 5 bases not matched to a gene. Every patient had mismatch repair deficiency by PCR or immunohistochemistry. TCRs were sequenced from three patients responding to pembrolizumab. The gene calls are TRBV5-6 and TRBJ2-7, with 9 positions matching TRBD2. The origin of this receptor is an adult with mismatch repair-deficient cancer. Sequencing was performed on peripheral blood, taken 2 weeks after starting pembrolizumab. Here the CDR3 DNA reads TGTGCCAGCAGCTTGTCTGGGACTAGCAGCTACGAGCAGTACTTC. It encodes CASSLSGTSSYEQYF.